These T cell receptor beta chains were read from a single sample in a study of blood T cells in healthy people across ages. TCRdb reprocessed the 5' RACE reads with MiXCR, giving one entry per CDR3 protein. In the table there are some 880,000 distinct CDR3 sequences, under 40% of which are singletons. Sequenced material: blood. These receptors came from a man aged 18 to 30 in good health. The CDR3 runs from the conserved cysteine through the conserved F or W. D genes are given only for firm matches. Clone size is shown for a subset of rows, as once, few, many or a class of expanded clone.

>TRBV7-2|few|TRBJ1-2|-
CASSLITGSYGYTF
TGTGCCAGCAGCTTAATAACAGGCTCCTATGGCTACACCTTC
>TRBV20-1|many|TRBJ2-3|-
CSASSRDTQYF
TGCAGTGCTAGTTCTAGAGATACGCAGTATTTT
>TRBV2|few|TRBJ2-7|-
CASGESGAIFSYEQYF
TGTGCCAGTGGGGAGTCCGGGGCGATTTTCTCCTACGAGCAGTACTTC
>TRBV5-6|few|TRBJ2-7|-
CASRGGVSSYEQYF
TGTGCCAGCAGGGGTGGCGTCAGCTCCTACGAGCAGTACTTC
>TRBV28|-|TRBJ1-1|-
CASSLEPAGGSALIEAFF
TGTGCCAGCAGTTTGGAGCCCGCAGGCGGGAGCGCCCTTATTGAAGCTTTCTTT
>TRBV5-1|few|TRBJ2-3|-
CASSLDREGDTQYF
TGCGCCAGCAGCTTGGACAGGGAAGGAGATACGCAGTATTTT
>TRBV4-3|-|TRBJ2-2|-
CASSHDLRTGELFF
TGCGCCAGCAGCCACGACTTGCGCACCGGGGAGCTGTTTTTT
>TRBV4-1|once|TRBJ2-7|-
CASGQDKGSYEQYF
TGCGCCAGCGGCCAAGATAAGGGCTCCTACGAGCAGTACTTC
>TRBV19|-|TRBJ1-2|-
CASSKAQDNYGYTF
TGTGCCAGTAGTAAGGCCCAGGATAACTATGGCTACACCTTC
>TRBV10-3|many|TRBJ2-1|-
CAILVPPNEQFF
TGTGCCATCTTAGTCCCTCCCAATGAGCAGTTCTTC
>TRBV7-2|-|TRBJ2-7|-
CASRGKRDFNEQYF
TGTGCCAGCAGGGGTAAACGGGACTTCAATGAGCAGTACTTC
>TRBV2|-|TRBJ1-1|-
CASSELITGLTEAFF
TGTGCCAGCAGTGAACTTATAACAGGGCTCACTGAAGCTTTCTTT
>TRBV9|many|TRBJ2-5|-
CASSSAVGQETQYF
TGTGCCAGCAGCTCCGCAGTAGGGCAAGAGACCCAGTACTTC
>TRBV4-3|-|TRBJ2-5|-
CASRENEDDEQYF
TGCGCCAGCAGGGAAAACGAAGACGATGAGCAGTACTTC
>TRBV20-1|-|TRBJ1-5|-
CSASVGEGNQPQHF
TGCAGTGCTAGTGTAGGGGAAGGCAATCAGCCCCAGCATTTT
>TRBV5-1|-|TRBJ2-1|TRBD1
CASSRRPGQGSHEQFF
TGCGCCAGCAGCAGACGACCGGGACAGGGGTCACATGAGCAGTTCTTC
>TRBV5-1|many|TRBJ2-3|-
CASSFAHTDTQYF
TGCGCCAGCAGCTTCGCCCACACAGATACGCAGTATTTT
>TRBV7-8|few|TRBJ2-1|TRBD2
CASSLGALADYNEQFF
TGTGCCAGCAGCTTAGGGGCCCTAGCGGACTACAATGAGCAGTTCTTC
>TRBV6-2/TRBV6-3|-|TRBJ1-5|-
CASIGQRNQPQHF
TGTGCCAGCATCGGACAGCGCAATCAGCCCCAGCATTTT
>TRBV7-8|-|TRBJ2-4|-
CVSSPGRLAKNIQYF
TGTGTCAGCAGCCCAGGACGGTTAGCCAAAAACATTCAGTACTTC
>TRBV7-6|-|TRBJ1-6|TRBD1
CASSPEDRVIYNSPPHF
TGTGCCAGCAGCCCAGAGGACAGGGTCATATATAATTCACCCCCCCACTTT
>TRBV7-9|-|TRBJ2-3|TRBD2
CASSAASGGASDTQYF
TGTGCCAGCAGCGCCGCTAGCGGGGGGGCATCAGATACGCAGTATTTT
>TRBV20-1|-|TRBJ1-2|-
CSARVAGVGNYGYIF
TGCAGTGCTAGAGTGGCCGGGGTCGGAAACTATGGCTACATCTTC
>TRBV6-1|-|TRBJ1-2|-
CASSPWLSGALTYGYTF
TGTGCCAGCAGTCCCTGGCTTTCGGGGGCGCTGACCTATGGCTACACCTTC
>TRBV6-2/TRBV6-3|few|TRBJ2-7|-
CASTVKGPELDEQYF
TGTGCCAGCACCGTGAAAGGACCGGAACTTGACGAGCAGTACTTC
>TRBV7-3|once|TRBJ2-5|-
CASSPPGQEQYF
TGTGCCAGCAGCCCTCCGGGACAAGAGCAGTACTTC
>TRBV7-9|few|TRBJ2-1|TRBD1
CASSLGDRAYIATQFF
TGTGCCAGCAGCTTGGGGGACAGGGCTTACATCGCTACCCAGTTCTTC
>TRBV4-1|-|TRBJ1-1|-
CASSREQGSAFF
TGCGCCAGCAGCAGGGAACAGGGTAGTGCTTTCTTT
>TRBV2|-|TRBJ2-1|TRBD1
CACRDRGFDEQFF
TGTGCCTGCAGGGACAGGGGGTTCGATGAACAGTTCTTC
>TRBV29-1|many|TRBJ1-2|TRBD1
CSVAPTGGDYGYTF
TGCAGCGTTGCCCCGACAGGGGGCGACTATGGCTACACCTTC
>TRBV4-3|many|TRBJ2-1|TRBD2
CASSRSGGAVNEQFF
TGCGCCAGCAGCCGTAGCGGGGGGGCGGTCAATGAGCAGTTCTTC